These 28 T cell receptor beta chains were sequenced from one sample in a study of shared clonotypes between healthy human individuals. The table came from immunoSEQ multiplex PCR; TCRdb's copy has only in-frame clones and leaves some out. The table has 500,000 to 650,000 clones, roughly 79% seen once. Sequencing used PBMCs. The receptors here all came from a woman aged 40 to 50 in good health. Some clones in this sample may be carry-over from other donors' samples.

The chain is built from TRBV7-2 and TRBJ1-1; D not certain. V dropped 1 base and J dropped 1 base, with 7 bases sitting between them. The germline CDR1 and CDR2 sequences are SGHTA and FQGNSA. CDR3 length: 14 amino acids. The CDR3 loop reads CASSLVVRNTEAFF. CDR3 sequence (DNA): TGTGCCAGCAGCTTAGTAGTTCGGAACACTGAAGCTTTCTTT.

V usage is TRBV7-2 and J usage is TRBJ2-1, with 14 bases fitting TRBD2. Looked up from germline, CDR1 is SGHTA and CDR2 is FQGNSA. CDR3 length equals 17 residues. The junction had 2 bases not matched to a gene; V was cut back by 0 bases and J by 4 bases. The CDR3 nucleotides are TGTGCCAGCAGCTTAGCGGGGACTAGCGGGAGATACAATGAGCAGTTCTTC. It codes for CASSLAGTSGRYNEQFF.

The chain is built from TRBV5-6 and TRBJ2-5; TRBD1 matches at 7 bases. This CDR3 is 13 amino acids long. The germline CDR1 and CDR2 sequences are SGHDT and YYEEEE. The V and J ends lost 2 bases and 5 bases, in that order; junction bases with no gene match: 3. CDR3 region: CASSFLQGETQYF. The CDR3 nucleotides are TGTGCCAGCAGCTTTTTACAGGGGGAGACCCAGTACTTC.

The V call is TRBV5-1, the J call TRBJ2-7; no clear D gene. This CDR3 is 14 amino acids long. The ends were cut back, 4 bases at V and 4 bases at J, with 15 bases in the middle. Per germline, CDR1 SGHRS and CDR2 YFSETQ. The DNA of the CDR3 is TGCGCCAGCAGCAGCAATGGAGATTCGTACGAGCAGTACTTC. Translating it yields CASSSNGDSYEQYF.

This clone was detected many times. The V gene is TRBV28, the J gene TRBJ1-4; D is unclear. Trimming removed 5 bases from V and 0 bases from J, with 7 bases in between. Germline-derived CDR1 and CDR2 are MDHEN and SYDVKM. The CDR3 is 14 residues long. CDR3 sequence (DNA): TGTGCCAGCAGTCGAGTTGCAACTAATGAAAAACTGTTTTTT. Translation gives CASSRVATNEKLFF.

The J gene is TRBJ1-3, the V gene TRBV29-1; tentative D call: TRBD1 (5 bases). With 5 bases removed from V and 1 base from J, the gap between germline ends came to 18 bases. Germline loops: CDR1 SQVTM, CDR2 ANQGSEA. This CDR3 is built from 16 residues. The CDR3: CSVFPPFGGSGNTIYF. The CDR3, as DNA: TGCAGCGTTTTTCCCCCATTCGGGGGATCTGGAAACACCATATATTTT.

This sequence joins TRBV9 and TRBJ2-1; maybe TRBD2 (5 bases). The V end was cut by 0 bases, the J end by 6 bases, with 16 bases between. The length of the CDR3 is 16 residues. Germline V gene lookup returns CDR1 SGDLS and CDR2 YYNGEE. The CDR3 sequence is CASSVVGFSVGNEQFF. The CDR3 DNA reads TGTGCCAGCAGCGTAGTAGGTTTTAGCGTCGGCAATGAGCAGTTCTTC.

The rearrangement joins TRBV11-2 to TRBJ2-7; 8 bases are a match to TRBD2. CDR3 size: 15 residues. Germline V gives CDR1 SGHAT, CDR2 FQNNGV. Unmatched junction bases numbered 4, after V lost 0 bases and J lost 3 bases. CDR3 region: CASSLDASGYYEQYF. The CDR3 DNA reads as TGTGCCAGCAGCTTAGACGCTAGCGGGTACTACGAGCAGTACTTC.

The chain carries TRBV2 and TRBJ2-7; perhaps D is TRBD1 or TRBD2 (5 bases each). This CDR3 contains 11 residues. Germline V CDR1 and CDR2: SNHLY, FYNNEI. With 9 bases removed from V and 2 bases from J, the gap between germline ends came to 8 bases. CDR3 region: CASGGAYEQYF. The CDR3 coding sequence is TGTGCCAGTGGGGGAGCCTACGAGCAGTACTTC.

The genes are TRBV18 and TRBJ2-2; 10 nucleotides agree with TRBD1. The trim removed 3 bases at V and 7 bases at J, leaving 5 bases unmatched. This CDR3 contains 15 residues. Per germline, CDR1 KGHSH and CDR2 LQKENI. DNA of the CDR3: TGTGCCAGCTCACCTGGGACAGGGGTTTTCGGGGAGCTGTTTTTT. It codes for CASSPGTGVFGELFF.

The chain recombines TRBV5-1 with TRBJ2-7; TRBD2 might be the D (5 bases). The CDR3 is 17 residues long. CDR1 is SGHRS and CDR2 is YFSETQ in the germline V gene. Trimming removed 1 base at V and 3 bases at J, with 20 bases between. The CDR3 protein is CASSLKRTGSFDYEQYF. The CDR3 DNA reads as TGCGCCAGCAGCTTGAAGAGGACGGGGAGCTTTGACTACGAGCAGTACTTC.

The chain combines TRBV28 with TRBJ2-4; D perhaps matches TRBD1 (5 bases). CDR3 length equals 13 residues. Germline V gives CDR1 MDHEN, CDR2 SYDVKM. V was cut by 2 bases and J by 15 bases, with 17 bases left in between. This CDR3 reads CASSLRTSLPPYF. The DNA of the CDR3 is TGTGCCAGCAGTTTAAGGACATCTCTCCCGCCGTACTTC.

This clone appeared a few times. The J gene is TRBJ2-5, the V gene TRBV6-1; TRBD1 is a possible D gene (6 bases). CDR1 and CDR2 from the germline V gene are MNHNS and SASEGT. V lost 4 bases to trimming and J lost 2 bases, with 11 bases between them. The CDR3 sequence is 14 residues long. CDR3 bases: TGTGCCAGCAGTGGATCCGGGACACAAGAGACCCAGTACTTC. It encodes CASSGSGTQETQYF.

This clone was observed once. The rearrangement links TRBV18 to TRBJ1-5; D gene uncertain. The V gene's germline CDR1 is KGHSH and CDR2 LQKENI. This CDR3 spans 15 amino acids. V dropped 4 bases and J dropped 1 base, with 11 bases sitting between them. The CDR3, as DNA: TGTGCCAGCTCACGGGGAACACAGAGCAATCAGCCCCAGCATTTT. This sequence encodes CASSRGTQSNQPQHF.

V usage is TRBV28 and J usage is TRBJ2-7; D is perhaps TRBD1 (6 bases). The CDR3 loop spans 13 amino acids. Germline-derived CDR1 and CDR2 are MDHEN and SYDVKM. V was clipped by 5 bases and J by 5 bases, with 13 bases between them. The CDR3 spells CASSRRTDDEQYF. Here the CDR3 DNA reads TGTGCCAGCAGTCGCAGGACAGACGACGAGCAGTACTTC.

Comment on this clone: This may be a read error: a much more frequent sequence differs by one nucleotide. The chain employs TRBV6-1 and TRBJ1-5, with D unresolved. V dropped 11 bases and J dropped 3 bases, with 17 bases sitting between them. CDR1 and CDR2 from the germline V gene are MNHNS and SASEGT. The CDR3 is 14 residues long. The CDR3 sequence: CAGTLPTYNQPQHF. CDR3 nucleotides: TGTGCCGGCACCCTCCCGACCTACAATCAGCCCCAGCATTTT.

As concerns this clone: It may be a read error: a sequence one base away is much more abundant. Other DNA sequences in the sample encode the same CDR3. CDR3 bases: TGTGCCATCAGTGTCGGCGGGTTGGGCGGGGAGCTGTTCTTT. The encoded protein is CAISVGGLGGELFF. This chain uses TRBV10-3 with TRBJ2-2; D is perhaps TRBD2 (6 bases). The CDR3 has 14 residues. In germline, CDR1 is ENHRY, CDR2 SYGVKD.

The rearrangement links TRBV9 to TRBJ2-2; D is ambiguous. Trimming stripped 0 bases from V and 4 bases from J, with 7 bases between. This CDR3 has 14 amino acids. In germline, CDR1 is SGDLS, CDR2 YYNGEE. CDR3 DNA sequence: TGTGCCAGCAGCGTAGATTCGGGCACCGGGGAGCTGTTTTTT. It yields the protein CASSVDSGTGELFF.

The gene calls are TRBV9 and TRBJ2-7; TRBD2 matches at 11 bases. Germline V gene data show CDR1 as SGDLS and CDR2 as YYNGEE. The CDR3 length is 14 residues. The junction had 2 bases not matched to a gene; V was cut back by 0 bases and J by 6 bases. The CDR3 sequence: CASSVATSGSEQYF. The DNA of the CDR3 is TGTGCCAGCAGCGTAGCCACTAGCGGGAGCGAGCAGTACTTC.

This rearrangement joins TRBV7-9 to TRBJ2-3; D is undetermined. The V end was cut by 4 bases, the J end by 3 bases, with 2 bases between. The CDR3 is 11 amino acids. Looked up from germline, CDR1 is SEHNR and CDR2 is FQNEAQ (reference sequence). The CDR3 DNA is TGTGCCAGCAGCTCGACAGATACGCAGTATTTT. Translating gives CASSSTDTQYF.

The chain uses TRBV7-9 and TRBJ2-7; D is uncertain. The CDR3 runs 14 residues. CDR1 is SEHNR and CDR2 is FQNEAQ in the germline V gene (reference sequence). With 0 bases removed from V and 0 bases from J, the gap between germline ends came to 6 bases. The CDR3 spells CASSLASSSYEQYF. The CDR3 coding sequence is TGTGCCAGCAGCTTAGCCTCTAGCTCCTACGAGCAGTACTTC.

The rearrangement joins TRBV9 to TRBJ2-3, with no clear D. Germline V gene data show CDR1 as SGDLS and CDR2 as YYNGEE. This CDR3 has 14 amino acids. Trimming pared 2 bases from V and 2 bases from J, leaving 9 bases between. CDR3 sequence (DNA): TGTGCCAGCAGCGTTCTTCCCTCCACAGATACGCAGTATTTT. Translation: CASSVLPSTDTQYF.

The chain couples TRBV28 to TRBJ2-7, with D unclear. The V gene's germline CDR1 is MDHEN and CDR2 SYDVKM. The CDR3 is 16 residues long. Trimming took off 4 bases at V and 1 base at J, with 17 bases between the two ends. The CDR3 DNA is TGTGCCAGCAGTTCATATACACAGAAGGGATCCTACGAGCAGTACTTC. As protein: CASSSYTQKGSYEQYF.

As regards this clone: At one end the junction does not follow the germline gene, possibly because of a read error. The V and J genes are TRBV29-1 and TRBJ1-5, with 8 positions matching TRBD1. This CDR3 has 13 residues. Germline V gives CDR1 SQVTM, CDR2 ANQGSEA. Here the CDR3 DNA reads TGCAGCGCCGGACAGGGCCAAAATCAGCCCCGGCATTTT. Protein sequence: CSAGQGQNQPRHF.

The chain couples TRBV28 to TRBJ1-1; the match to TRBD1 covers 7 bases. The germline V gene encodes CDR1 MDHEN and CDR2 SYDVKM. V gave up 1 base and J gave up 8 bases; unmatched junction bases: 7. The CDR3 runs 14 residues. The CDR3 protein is CASSLLAGGGEAFF. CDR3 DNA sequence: TGTGCCAGCAGTTTATTGGCAGGGGGTGGCGAAGCTTTCTTT.

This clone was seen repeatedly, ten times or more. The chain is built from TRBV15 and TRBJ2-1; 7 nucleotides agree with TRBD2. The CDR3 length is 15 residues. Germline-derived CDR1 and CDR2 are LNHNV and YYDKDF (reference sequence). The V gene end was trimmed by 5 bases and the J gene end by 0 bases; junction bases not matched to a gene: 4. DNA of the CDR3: TGTGCCACCAGCGCTAGCGGCAACTCCTACAATGAGCAGTTCTTC. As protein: CATSASGNSYNEQFF.

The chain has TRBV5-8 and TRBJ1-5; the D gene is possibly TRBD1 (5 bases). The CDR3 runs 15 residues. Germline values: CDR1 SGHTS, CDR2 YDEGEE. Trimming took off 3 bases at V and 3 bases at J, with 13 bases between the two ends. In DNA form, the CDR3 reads TGTGCCAGCAGCTCCGGGAGACAGATCAATCAGCCCCAGCATTTT. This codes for CASSSGRQINQPQHF.

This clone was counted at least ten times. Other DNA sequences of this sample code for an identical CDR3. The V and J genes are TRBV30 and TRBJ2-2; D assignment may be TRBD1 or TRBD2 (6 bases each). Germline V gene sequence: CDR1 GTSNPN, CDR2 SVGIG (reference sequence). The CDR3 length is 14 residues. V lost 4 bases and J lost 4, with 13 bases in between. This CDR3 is CAWNQGRPTGELFF. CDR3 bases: TGTGCCTGGAACCAGGGGAGGCCCACCGGGGAGCTGTTTTTT.